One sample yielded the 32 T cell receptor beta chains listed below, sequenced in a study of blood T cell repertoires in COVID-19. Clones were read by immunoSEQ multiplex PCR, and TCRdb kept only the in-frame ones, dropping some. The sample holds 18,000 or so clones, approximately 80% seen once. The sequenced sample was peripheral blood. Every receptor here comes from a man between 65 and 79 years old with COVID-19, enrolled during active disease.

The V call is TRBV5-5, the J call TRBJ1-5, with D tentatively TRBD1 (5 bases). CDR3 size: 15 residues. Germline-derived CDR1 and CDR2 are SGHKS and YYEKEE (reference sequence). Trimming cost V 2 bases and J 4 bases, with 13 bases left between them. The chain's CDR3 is CASSFFRGSNQPQHF. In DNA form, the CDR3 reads TGTGCCAGCAGCTTCTTTAGGGGATCTAATCAGCCCCAGCATTTT. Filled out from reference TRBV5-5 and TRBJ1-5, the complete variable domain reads DAGVTQSPTHLIKTRGQQVTLRCSPISGHKSVSWYQQVLGQGPQFIFQYYEKEERGRGNFPDRFSARQFPNYSSELNVNALLLGDSALYLCASSFFRGSNQPQHFGDGTRLSIL.

The chain's CDR3 is CASSPVRGDQPQHF. The CDR3 bases are TGTGCCAGCTCACCAGTTAGGGGCGATCAGCCCCAGCATTTT. This chain connects TRBV18 to TRBJ1-5; tentatively, D is TRBD1 (5 bases). This CDR3 is built from 14 residues. Germline values: CDR1 KGHSH, CDR2 LQKENI. Trimming removed 2 bases from V and 5 bases from J, with 10 bases in between.

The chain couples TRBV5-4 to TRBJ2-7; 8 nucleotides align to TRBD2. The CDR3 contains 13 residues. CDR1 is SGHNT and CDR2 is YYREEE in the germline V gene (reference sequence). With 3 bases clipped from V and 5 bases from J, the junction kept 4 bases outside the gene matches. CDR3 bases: TGTGCCAGCAGCTCCCTCGGGGGGGACGAGCAGTACTTC. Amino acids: CASSSLGGDEQYF.

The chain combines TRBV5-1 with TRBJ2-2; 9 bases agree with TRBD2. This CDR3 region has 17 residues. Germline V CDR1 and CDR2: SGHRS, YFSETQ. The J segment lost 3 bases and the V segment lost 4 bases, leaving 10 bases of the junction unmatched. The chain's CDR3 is CASSLTTTSGYTGELFF. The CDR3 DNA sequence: TGCGCCAGCAGCCTAACTACGACTAGCGGATACACCGGGGAGCTGTTTTTT. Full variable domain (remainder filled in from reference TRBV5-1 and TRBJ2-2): KAGVTQTPRYLIKTRGQQVTLSCSPISGHRSVSWYQQTPGQGLQFLFEYFSETQRNKGNFPGRFSGRQFSNSRSEMNVSTLELGDSALYLCASSLTTTSGYTGELFFGEGSRLTVL.

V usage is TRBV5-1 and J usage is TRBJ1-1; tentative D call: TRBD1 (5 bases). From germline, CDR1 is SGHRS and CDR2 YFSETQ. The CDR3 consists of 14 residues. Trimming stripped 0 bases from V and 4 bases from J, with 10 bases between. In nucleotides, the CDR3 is TGCGCCAGCAGCTTGGGGCGGGGGGTCACTGAAGCTTTCTTT. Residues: CASSLGRGVTEAFF.

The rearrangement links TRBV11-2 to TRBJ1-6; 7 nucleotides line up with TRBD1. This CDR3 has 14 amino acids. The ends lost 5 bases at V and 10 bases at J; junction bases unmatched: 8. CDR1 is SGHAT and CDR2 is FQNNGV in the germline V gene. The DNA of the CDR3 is TGTGCCAGCAGCCCCTCGGCAGGGGGATCACCCCTCCACTTT. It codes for CASSPSAGGSPLHF.

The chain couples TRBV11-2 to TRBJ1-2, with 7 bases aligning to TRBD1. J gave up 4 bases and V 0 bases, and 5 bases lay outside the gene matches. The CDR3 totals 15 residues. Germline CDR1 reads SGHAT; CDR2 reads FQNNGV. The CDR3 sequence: CASSLDWTGPYGYTF. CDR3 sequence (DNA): TGTGCCAGCAGCTTAGATTGGACAGGTCCCTATGGCTACACCTTC. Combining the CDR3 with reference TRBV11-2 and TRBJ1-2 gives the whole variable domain EAGVAQSPRYKIIEKRQSVAFWCNPISGHATLYWYQQILGQGPKLLIQFQNNGVVDDSQLPKDRFSAERLKGVDSTLKIQPAKLEDSAVYLCASSLDWTGPYGYTFGSGTRLTVV.

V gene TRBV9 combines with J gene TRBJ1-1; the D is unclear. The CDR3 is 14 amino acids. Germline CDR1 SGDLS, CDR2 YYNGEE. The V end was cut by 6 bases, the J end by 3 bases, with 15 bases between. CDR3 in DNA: TGTGCCAGCACCCCCCTGAGTTTGGACACTGAAGCTTTCTTT. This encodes CASTPLSLDTEAFF.

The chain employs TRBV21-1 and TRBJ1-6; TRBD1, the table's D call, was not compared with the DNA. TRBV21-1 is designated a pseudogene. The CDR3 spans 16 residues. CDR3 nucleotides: TGTGCCAGCAGTGGAGACAGGCCCACTCCCAATTCACCCCTCCACTTT. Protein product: CASSGDRPTPNSPLHF.

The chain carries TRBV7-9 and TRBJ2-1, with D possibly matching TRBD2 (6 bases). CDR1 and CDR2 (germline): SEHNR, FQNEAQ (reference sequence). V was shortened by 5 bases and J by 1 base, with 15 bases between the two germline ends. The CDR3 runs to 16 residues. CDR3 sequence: CASSPHKRASYNEQFF. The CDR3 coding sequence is TGTGCCAGCAGCCCCCATAAGCGGGCATCCTACAATGAGCAGTTCTTC.

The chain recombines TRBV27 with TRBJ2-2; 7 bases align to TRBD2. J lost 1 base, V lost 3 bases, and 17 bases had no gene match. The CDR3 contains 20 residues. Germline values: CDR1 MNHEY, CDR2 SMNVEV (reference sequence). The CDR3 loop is CASSFRASGIPAKNTGELFF. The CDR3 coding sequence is TGTGCCAGCAGTTTTAGGGCTAGCGGAATACCTGCCAAGAACACCGGGGAGCTGTTTTTT.

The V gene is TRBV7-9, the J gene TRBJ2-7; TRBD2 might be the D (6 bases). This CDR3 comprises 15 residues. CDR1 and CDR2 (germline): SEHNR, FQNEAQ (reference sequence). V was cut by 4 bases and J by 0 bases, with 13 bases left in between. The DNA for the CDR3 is TGTGCCAGCAGCTCACCCCGGGACTCCTCCTACGAGCAGTACTTC. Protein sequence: CASSSPRDSSYEQYF.

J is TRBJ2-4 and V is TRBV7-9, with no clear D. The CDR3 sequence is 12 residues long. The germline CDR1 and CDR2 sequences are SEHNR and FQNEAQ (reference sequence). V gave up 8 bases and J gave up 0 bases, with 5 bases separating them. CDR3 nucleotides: TGTGCCAGCTCGGTAGCCAAAAACATTCAGTACTTC. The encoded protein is CASSVAKNIQYF.

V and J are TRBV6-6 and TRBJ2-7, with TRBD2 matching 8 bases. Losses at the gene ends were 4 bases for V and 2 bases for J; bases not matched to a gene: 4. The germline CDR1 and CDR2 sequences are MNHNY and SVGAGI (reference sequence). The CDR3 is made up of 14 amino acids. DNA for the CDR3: TGTGCCAGCAGTTGGTCTAGCGGGCCCTACGAGCAGTACTTC. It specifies CASSWSSGPYEQYF.

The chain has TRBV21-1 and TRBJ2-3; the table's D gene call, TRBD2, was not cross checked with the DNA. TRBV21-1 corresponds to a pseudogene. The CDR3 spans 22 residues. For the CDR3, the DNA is TGTGCCAGCAGCCCAACAACTTGCGGCAGGCGGGAGCGAGGGTGGGAGACAGATACGCAGTATTTT. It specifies CASSPTTCGRRERGWETDTQYF.

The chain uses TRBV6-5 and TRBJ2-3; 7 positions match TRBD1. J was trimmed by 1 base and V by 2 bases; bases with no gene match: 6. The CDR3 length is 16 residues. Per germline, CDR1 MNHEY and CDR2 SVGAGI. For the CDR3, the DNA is TGTGCCAGCAGTTACCCTACAGGGGATGGCACAGATACGCAGTATTTT. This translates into CASSYPTGDGTDTQYF.

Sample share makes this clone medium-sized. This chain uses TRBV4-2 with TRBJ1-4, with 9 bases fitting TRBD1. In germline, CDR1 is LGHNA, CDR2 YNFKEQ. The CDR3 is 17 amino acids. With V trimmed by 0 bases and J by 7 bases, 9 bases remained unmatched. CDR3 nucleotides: TGTGCCAGCAGCCAAGATTCCGCCGGGACAGGGAGTGAAAAACTGTTTTTT. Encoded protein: CASSQDSAGTGSEKLFF.

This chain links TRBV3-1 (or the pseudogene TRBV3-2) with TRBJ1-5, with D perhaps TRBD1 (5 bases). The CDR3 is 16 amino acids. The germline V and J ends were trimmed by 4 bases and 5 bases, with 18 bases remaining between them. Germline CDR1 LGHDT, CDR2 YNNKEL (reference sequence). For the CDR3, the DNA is TGTGCCAGCAGCCCCACCCACAACGACAGATATCAGCCCCAGCATTTT. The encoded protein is CASSPTHNDRYQPQHF.

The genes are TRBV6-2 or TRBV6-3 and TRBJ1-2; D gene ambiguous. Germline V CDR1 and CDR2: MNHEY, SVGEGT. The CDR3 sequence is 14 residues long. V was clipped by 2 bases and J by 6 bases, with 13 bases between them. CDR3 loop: CASSYDGVGDGYTF. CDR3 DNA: TGTGCCAGCAGTTACGACGGCGTCGGGGATGGCTACACCTTC.

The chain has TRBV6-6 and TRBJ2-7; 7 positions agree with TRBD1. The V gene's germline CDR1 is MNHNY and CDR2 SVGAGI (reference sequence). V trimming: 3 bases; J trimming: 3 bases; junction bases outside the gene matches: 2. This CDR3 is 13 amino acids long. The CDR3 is CASSYRDSYEQYF. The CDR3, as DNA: TGTGCCAGCAGTTATCGGGACAGCTACGAGCAGTACTTC.

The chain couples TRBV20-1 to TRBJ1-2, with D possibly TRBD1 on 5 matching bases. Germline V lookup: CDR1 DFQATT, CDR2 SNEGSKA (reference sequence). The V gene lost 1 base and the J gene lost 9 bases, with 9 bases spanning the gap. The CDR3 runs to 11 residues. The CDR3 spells CSARVQGSYTF. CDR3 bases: TGCAGTGCTAGAGTTCAGGGCAGCTACACCTTC.

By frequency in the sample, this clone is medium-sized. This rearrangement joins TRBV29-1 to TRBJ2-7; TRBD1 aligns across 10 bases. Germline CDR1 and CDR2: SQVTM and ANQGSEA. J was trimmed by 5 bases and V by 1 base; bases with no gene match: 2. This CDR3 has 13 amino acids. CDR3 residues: CSVEGDRGNEQYF. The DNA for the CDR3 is TGCAGCGTTGAAGGGGACAGGGGAAACGAGCAGTACTTC.

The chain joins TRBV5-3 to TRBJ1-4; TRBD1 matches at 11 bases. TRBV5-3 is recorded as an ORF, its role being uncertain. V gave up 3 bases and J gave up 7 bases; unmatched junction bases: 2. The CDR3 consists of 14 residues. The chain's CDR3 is CARSSGQGVEKLFF. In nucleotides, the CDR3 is TGTGCCAGAAGCTCGGGACAGGGGGTTGAAAAACTGTTTTTT.

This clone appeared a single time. The CDR3 nucleotides are TGTGCCAGCAGCGGCCGGACAGGGGGGAACACTGAAGCTTTCTTT. It specifies CASSGRTGGNTEAFF. J is TRBJ1-1 and V is TRBV11-2; 10 nucleotides agree with TRBD1. The ends lost 5 bases at V and 1 base at J; junction bases unmatched: 4. Germline V gene data show CDR1 as SGHAT and CDR2 as FQNNGV. CDR3 size: 15 residues.

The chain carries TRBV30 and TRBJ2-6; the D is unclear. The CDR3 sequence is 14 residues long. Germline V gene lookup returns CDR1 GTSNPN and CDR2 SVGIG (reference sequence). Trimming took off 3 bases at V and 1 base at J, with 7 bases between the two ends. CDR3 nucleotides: TGTGCCTGGAGCGGAGATTCTGGGGCCAACGTCCTGACTTTC. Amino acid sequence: CAWSGDSGANVLTF.

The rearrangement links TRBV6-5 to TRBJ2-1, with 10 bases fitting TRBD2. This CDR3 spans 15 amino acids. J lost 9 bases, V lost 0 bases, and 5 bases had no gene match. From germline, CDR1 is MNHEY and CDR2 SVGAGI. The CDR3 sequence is CASSYSFPSGGEQFF. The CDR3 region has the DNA TGTGCCAGCAGTTACTCGTTCCCTAGCGGGGGTGAGCAGTTCTTC.

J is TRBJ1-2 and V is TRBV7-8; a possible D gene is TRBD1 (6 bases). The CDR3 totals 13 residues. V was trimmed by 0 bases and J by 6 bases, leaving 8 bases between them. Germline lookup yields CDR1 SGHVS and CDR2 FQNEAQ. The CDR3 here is CASSLARTDGYTF. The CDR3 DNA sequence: TGTGCCAGCAGCTTAGCCCGGACAGATGGCTACACCTTC.

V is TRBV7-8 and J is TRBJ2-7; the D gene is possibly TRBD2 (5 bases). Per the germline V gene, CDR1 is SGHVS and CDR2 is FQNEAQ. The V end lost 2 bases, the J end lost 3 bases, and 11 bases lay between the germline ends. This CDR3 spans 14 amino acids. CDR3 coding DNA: TGTGCCAGCAGCTTAAGGGCAGGACTCTACGAGCAGTACTTC. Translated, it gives CASSLRAGLYEQYF. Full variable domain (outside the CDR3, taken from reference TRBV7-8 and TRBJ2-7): GAGVSQSPRYKVAKRGQDVALRCDPISGHVSLFWYQQALGQGPEFLTYFQNEAQLDKSGLPSDRFFAERPEGSVSTLKIQRTQQEDSAVYLCASSLRAGLYEQYFGPGTRLTVT.

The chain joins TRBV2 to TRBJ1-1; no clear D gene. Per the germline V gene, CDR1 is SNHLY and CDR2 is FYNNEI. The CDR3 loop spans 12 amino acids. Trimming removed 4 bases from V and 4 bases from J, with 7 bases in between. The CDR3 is CASSVEGTEAFF. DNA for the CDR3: TGTGCCAGCAGTGTGGAGGGCACTGAAGCTTTCTTT.

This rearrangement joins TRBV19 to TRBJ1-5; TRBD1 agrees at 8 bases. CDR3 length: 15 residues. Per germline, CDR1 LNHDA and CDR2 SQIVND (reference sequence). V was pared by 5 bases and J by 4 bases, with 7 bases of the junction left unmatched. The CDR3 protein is CASSLIQGGNQPQHF. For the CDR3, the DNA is TGTGCCAGTAGTCTGATACAGGGGGGGAATCAGCCCCAGCATTTT.

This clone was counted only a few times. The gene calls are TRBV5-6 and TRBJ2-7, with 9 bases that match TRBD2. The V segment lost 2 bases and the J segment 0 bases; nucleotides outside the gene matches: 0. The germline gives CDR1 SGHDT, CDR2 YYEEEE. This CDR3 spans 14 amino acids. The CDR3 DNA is TGTGCCAGCAGCTTAGCGGGAGGCTCCTACGAGCAGTACTTC. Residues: CASSLAGGSYEQYF.

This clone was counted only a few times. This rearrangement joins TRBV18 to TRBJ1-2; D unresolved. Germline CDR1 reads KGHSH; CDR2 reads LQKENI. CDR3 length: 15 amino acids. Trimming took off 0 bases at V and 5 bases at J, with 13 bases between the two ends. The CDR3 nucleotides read TGTGCCAGCTCACCACCGGTATCTCGCGTGTATGGCTACACCTTC. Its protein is CASSPPVSRVYGYTF.